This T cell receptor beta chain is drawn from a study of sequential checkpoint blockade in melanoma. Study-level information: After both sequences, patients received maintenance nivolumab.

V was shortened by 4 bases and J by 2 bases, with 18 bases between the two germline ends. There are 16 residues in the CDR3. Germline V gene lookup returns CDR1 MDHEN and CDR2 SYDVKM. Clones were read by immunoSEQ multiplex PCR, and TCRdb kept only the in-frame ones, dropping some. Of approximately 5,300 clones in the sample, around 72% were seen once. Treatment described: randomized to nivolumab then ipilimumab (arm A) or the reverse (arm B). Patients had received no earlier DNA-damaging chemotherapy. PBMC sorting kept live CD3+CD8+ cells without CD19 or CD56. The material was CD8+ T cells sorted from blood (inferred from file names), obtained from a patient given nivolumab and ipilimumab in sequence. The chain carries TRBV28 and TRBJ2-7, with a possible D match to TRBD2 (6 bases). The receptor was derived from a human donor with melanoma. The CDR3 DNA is TGTGCCAGCAGTTCCTCTCCGGGACTGATAACCTACGAGCAGTACTTC. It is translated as CASSSSPGLITYEQYF.